This T cell receptor (beta chain) is from a study of cytomegalovirus exposure and HLA in healthy donors. Turning to the study itself: A later analysis reported the approximately 120 validation repertoires used the same platform as the approximately 670 first-cohort repertoires.

The CDR3 is 15 amino acids. Per germline, CDR1 MGHRA and CDR2 YSYEKL. V was pared by 2 bases and J by 6 bases, with 17 bases between. Clones were sequenced by immunoSEQ multiplex PCR, and TCRdb holds only the in-frame ones, with some missing. The sample includes some 250,000 clones, roughly 90% of them seen just once. Study-level points and caveats: The study listed 150 to 200 cytomegalovirus-associated TCR beta chains. For most TCR sequences rarity was the rule, although some public TCRs occurred in many donors.

On this clone: What it recognizes is unknown.

The chain couples TRBV4-1 to TRBJ2-7; a weak D match, TRBD1 (5 bases). This TCR came from a woman under 30 in good health and CMV-seronegative. What was sequenced was PBMCs. The CDR3 nucleotides are TGCGCCAGCAGCCAAAGGGTAGGGGATATGGGCGAGCAGTACTTC. Its protein product is CASSQRVGDMGEQYF.